The rows below give T cell receptor beta chains drawn from one sample of a study of early T cells in non-severe SARS-CoV-2 infection. TCRdb redid the calling of the 5' RACE reads with MiXCR, one entry per CDR3 protein. The sample has tens of thousands of distinct CDR3 sequences, less than 8.5% seen once. Sequenced: whole blood. Receptor source: an adult who was a healthcare worker with PCR-confirmed SARS-CoV-2 infection or an uninfected control (not recorded which). The CDR3 runs from the conserved cysteine through the conserved F or W. Fields, in order: clone size, V gene, J gene, D gene, CDR3 DNA, CDR3 protein. A D gene is named only where the DNA matches it firmly. Where a row states a size, it is once, few, many or the class of an expanded clone; other rows omit it.

.	TRBV7-2	TRBJ2-1	TRBD2	TGTGCCAGCATGGGCCAGCGGGGGCCAAAAAATGAGCAGTTCTTC	CASMGQRGPKNEQFF
.	TRBV18	TRBJ2-3	TRBD2	TGTGCCAGCTCAACTAGCGGGAATACAGATACGCAGTATTTT	CASSTSGNTDTQYF
.	TRBV5-4	TRBJ1-5	TRBD1	TGTGTCAGCAGCAACCGACAGGGACGTCAGCCCCAGCATTTT	CVSSNRQGRQPQHF
.	TRBV24-1	TRBJ2-6	.	TGTGCCACCAGTGAGGCCGACATCTCTGGGGCCAACGTCCTGACTTTC	CATSEADISGANVLTF
many	TRBV7-2	TRBJ2-1	.	TGTGCCAGCAGCCATACAGGGACGGCTGAGCAGTTCTTC	CASSHTGTAEQFF
many	TRBV7-2	TRBJ2-3	.	TGTGCCAGCAGGTTACAGGGTCCCGGTACGCAGTATTTT	CASRLQGPGTQYF
few	TRBV28	TRBJ2-7	TRBD1	TGTGCCAGCACCGGTGGGACAGCCGCCTACGAGCAGTACTTC	CASTGGTAAYEQYF
many	TRBV7-2	TRBJ2-4	.	TGTGCCAGCAGCTTACTCGCAGGCTCCAGCATTCAGTACTTC	CASSLLAGSSIQYF
.	TRBV28	TRBJ2-7	TRBD1	TGTGCCAGCAGTTTTCTCCGGGACAGCTACGAGCAGTACTTC	CASSFLRDSYEQYF
.	TRBV27	TRBJ1-1	.	TGTGCCAGCAGTGGAGGGAGGGGTCGGAACACTGAAGCTTTCTTT	CASSGGRGRNTEAFF
medium-sized	TRBV10-3	TRBJ2-1	.	TGTGCCATCAGAACCGGGACCCACAATGAGCAGTTCTTC	CAIRTGTHNEQFF
many	TRBV28	TRBJ2-3	.	TGTGCCAGCAGTTTCCGGGGGACAGATACGCAGTATTTT	CASSFRGTDTQYF
.	TRBV12-3/TRBV12-4	TRBJ2-1	TRBD2	TGTGCCAGCAGTTTAGCGCTGGGGGGGAGTTACAATGAGCAGTTCTTC	CASSLALGGSYNEQFF
few	TRBV4-3	TRBJ1-4	.	TGCGCCAGCAGCCAAGATCCGTATGAAAAACTGTTTTTT	CASSQDPYEKLFF
medium-sized	TRBV12-3/TRBV12-4	TRBJ1-2	.	TGTGCCAGCAGTTTTGGAATGTCGGGTGCTCTACTAGGCTACACCTTC	CASSFGMSGALLGYTF
many	TRBV4-3	TRBJ1-1	.	TGCGCCAGCAGCCAGGCAGTGAGGATCGGGGTGGAGAACACTGAAGCTTTCTTT	CASSQAVRIGVENTEAFF
.	TRBV7-2	TRBJ2-1	.	TGTGCCAGCAGCTTAGAATACTGGGTAACGGGTGGGAATGAGCAGTTCTTC	CASSLEYWVTGGNEQFF
.	TRBV20-1	TRBJ1-5	TRBD1	TGCAGTTACAGGGGGGAACAGAATCAGCCCCAGCATTTT	CSYRGEQNQPQHF
.	TRBV29-1	TRBJ1-1	.	TGCAGCGTTGGTGTCTGGGGGCAGAACACTGAAGCTTTCTTT	CSVGVWGQNTEAFF
many	TRBV6-2/TRBV6-3	TRBJ2-5	.	TGTGCCAGCAGTAGGTCCAGCGAAGAGACCCAGTACTTC	CASSRSSEETQYF
few	TRBV18	TRBJ1-5	.	TGTGCCAGCTCACCTATCAGGGCAAATAGCAATCAGCCCCAGCATTTT	CASSPIRANSNQPQHF
many	TRBV5-1	TRBJ2-3	.	TGCGCCAGCAGCTTGGGTCCTGTATCAGATACGCAGTTTTTT	CASSLGPVSDTQFF
many	TRBV25-1	TRBJ1-5	TRBD1	TGTGCCAGCTCGGGACAGGGTATCCGTCAGCCCCAGCATTTT	CASSGQGIRQPQHF
few	TRBV30	TRBJ2-7	.	TGTGCCTGGAGTGTTGGTGCTGGCTCCTACGAGCAGTACTTC	CAWSVGAGSYEQYF
few	TRBV12-2	TRBJ1-5	.	TGTGCAAGTCGTTCCGGGACACCTAGCAATCAGCCCCAGCATTTT	CASRSGTPSNQPQHF
few	TRBV7-2	TRBJ2-7	TRBD2	TGTGCCAGCAGCTTAAATAGCGGGGGTTACGAGCAGTACTTC	CASSLNSGGYEQYF
few	TRBV7-6	TRBJ2-1	.	TGTGCCAGCAGCCCCGGACAAAGAGACAATGAGCAGTTCTTC	CASSPGQRDNEQFF
many	TRBV6-5	TRBJ1-4	TRBD1	TGTGCCAGCAGTTACGATCAGGGGGCAACTAATGAAAAACTGTTTTTT	CASSYDQGATNEKLFF
many	TRBV29-1	TRBJ1-4	.	TGCAGCGTTTTTTCGGGAGCTGGGGACGAAAAACTGTTTTTT	CSVFSGAGDEKLFF
many	TRBV27	TRBJ2-5	.	TGTGCCAGCAGTTTCGACAGCGAAGAGACCCAGTACTTC	CASSFDSEETQYF
.	TRBV5-6	TRBJ1-6	.	TGTGCCAGCAGCGGGGAGATGACAACCCTTAATTCACCCCTCCACTTT	CASSGEMTTLNSPLHF
.	TRBV19	TRBJ2-5	.	TGTGCCAGTAGTATCGCCAGAGATAGACAAGAGACCCAGTACTTC	CASSIARDRQETQYF
many	TRBV7-9	TRBJ2-3	.	TGTGCCAGCAGCTTAGCCCTCAAAGCCGGAGATACGCAGTATTTT	CASSLALKAGDTQYF
few	TRBV5-1	TRBJ2-7	.	TGCGCCAGCATCCACGGACCCTACGAGCAGTACTTC	CASIHGPYEQYF
many	TRBV7-2	TRBJ1-4	.	TGTGCCAGCAGCTTAAGTACGGCTAATGAAAAACTGTTTTTT	CASSLSTANEKLFF
.	TRBV28	TRBJ2-5	.	TGTGCCAGCAGTTTAGCGGACCAAGAGACCCAGTACTTC	CASSLADQETQYF
few	TRBV6-2/TRBV6-3	TRBJ2-1	.	TGTGCCAGCAGTTACAGGGAACAGGGTATAGATGAGCAGTTCTTC	CASSYREQGIDEQFF
few	TRBV4-3	TRBJ2-7	.	TGCGCCAGCAGCCAAGAGTACCGGGCCCACGAGCAGTACTTC	CASSQEYRAHEQYF
many	TRBV24-1	TRBJ2-5	.	TGTGCCACAGAAGACGGTCCTCTGGAGACCCAGTACTTC	CATEDGPLETQYF
many	TRBV6-2/TRBV6-3	TRBJ2-2	TRBD1	TGTGCCAGCATCAACCCGACAGGGGAGTACACCGGGGAGCTGTTTTTT	CASINPTGEYTGELFF
.	TRBV29-1	TRBJ1-1	.	TGCAGCGTTGAGGGAGGGCACACTGAAGCTTTCTTT	CSVEGGHTEAFF
.	TRBV6-2/TRBV6-3	TRBJ1-5	TRBD1	TGTGCCAGCAGCCCGGACAGGGAAAGGCCCCAGCATTTT	CASSPDRERPQHF
many	TRBV30	TRBJ2-3	.	TGTGCCTGGAGGGCTCTAGTAAACACAGATACGCAGTATTTT	CAWRALVNTDTQYF
few	TRBV24-1	TRBJ2-2	.	TGTGCCACCAGTGATTCAACAGGGTATGGGGAGCTGTTTTTT	CATSDSTGYGELFF
.	TRBV5-1	TRBJ2-7	TRBD2	TGCGCCAGCAGCCCGGGACTAGCGGGGGGTTCCTACGAGCAGTACTTC	CASSPGLAGGSYEQYF
few	TRBV20-1	TRBJ2-7	TRBD2	TGCAGTGCTACAGGCGGGGGAGGCGAGCAGTACTTC	CSATGGGGEQYF
many	TRBV5-1	TRBJ2-2	.	TGCGCCAGCAGCTTCGAAGGGGCTACCACCGGGGAGCTGTTTTTT	CASSFEGATTGELFF
many	TRBV28	TRBJ1-1	.	TGTGGAGATGGCGTCCCTTTCTTT	CGDGVPFF
.	TRBV30	TRBJ1-3	.	TGTGCCCAACCTTCGGGAGGGACTGGAAACACCATATATTTT	CAQPSGGTGNTIYF
many	TRBV6-2/TRBV6-3	TRBJ2-7	.	TGTGCCAGCAGATTTATCTACGAGCAGTACTTC	CASRFIYEQYF
.	TRBV7-8	TRBJ2-4	.	TGTGCCAGCAGCCCGCCCGGGATGCGAAACATTCAGTACTTC	CASSPPGMRNIQYF
.	TRBV18	TRBJ1-6	TRBD1	TGTGCCAGCTCACCCCTTGCCGGGACAGGGAGCTCCTATAATTCACCCCTCCACTTT	CASSPLAGTGSSYNSPLHF
.	TRBV28	TRBJ2-5	.	TGTGCCAGCAGTTTCCCGGGGGTTCCAGAGACCCAGTACTTC	CASSFPGVPETQYF
few	TRBV6-1	TRBJ1-2	.	TGTGCCAGCAGTGACGCCGGGACGGCCTATGGCTACACCTTC	CASSDAGTAYGYTF
.	TRBV18	TRBJ2-3	.	TGTGCCAGCTCACCACCTCAGAGACTTAGCACAGATACGCAGTATTTT	CASSPPQRLSTDTQYF
few	TRBV5-4	TRBJ2-3	TRBD2	TGTGCCAGCAGCTTCCTAGCGGGGGGGCGCGGCACAGATACGCAGTATTTT	CASSFLAGGRGTDTQYF
many	TRBV6-6	TRBJ1-5	TRBD1	TGTGCCAGCAGTCCAGGGGGGAACAGGGTTCGCCAGCATTTT	CASSPGGNRVRQHF